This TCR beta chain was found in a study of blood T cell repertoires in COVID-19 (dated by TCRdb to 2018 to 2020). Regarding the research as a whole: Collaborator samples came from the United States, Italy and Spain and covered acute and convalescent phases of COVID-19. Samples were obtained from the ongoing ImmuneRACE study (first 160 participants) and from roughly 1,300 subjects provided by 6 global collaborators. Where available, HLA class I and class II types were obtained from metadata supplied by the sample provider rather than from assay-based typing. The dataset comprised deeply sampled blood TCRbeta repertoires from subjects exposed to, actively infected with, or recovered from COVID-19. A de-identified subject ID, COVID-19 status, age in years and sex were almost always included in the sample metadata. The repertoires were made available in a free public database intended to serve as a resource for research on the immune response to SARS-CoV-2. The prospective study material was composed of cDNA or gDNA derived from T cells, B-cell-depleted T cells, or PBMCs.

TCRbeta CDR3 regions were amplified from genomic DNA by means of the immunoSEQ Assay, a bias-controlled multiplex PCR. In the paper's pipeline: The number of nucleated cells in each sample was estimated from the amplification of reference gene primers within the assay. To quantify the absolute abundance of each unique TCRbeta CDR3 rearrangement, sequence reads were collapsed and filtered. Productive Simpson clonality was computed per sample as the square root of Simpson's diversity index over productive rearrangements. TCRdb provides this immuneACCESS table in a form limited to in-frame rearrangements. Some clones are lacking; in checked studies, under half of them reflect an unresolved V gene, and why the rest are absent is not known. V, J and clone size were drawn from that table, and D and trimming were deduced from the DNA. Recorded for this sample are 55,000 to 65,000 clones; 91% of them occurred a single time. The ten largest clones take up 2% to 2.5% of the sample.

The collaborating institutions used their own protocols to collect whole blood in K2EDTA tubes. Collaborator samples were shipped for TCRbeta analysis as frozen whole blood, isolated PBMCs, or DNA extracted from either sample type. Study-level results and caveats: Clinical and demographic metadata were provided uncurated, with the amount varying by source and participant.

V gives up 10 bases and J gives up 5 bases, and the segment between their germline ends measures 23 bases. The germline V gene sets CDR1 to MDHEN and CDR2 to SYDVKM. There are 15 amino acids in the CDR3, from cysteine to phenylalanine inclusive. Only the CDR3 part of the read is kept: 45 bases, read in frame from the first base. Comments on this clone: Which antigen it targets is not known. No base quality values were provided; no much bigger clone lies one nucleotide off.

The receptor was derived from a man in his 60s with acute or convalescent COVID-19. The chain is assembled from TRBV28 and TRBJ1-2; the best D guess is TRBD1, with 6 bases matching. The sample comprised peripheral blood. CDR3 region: CATKVRTASGYGYTF. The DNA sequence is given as TGTGCCACCAAGGTTAGGACAGCCTCTGGGTATGGCTACACCTTC.